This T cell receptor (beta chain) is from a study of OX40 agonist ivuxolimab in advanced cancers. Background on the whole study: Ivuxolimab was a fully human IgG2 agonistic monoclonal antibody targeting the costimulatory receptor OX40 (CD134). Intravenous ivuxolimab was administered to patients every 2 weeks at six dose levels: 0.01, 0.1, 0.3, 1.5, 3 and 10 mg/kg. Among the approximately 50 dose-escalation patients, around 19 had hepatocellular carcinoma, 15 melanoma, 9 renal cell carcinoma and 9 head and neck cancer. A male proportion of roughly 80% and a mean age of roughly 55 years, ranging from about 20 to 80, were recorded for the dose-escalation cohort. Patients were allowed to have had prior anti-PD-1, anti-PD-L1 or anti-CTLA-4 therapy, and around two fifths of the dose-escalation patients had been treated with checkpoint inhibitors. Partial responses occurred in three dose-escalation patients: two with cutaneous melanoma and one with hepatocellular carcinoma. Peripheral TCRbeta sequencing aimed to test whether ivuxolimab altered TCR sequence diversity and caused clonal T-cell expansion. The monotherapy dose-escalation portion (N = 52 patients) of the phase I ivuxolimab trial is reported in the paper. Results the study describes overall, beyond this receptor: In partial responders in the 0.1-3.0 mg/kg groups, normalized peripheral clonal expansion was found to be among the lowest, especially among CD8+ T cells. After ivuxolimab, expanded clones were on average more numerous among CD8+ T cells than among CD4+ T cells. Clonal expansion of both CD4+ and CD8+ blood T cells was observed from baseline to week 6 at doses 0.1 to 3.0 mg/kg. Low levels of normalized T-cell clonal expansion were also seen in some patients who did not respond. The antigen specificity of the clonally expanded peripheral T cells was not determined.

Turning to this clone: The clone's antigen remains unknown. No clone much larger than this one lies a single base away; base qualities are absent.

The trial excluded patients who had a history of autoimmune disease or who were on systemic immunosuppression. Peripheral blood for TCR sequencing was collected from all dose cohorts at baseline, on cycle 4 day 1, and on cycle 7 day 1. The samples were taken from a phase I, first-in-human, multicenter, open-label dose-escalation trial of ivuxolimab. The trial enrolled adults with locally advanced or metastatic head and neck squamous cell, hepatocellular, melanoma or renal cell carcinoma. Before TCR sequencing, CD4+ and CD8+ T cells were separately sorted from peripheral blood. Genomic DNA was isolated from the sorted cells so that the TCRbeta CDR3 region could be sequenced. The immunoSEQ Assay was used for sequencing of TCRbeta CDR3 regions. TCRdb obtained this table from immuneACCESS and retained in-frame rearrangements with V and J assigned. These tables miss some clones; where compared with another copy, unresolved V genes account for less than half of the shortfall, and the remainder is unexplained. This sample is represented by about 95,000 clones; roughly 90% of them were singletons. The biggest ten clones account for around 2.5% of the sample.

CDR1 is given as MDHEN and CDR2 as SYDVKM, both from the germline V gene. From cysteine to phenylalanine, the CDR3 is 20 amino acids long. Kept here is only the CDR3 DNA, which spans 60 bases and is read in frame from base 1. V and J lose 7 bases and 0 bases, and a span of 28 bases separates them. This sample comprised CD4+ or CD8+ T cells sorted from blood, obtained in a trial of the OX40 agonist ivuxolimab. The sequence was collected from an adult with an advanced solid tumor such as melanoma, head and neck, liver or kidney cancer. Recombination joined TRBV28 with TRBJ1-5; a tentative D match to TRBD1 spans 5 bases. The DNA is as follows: TGTGCCAGCATTTATACTCCTTTGGGGGGGGACTTATATAGCAATCAGCCCCAGCATTTT. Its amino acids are CASIYTPLGGDLYSNQPQHF.